The 2 T cell receptor beta chains below were found in one sample sequenced in a study of T cell repertoires in cytomegalovirus infection (dated by TCRdb to 2018 to 2020). Sequencer: Illumina HiSeq 1500. TCRdb reran the public reads through fastp at Q25 and MiXCR, keeping productive beta chains. Each CDR3 protein gets just one entry, which takes the most common genes and DNA from the rows behind it. In all, the sample holds about 37,000 distinct CDR3 sequences, and roughly 54% of those were seen once. Jointly, the top ten make up approximately 92% of the sample. What these receptors recognize is not known. In light of the paper, this sample's treatment or condition label describes: in vitro stimulation with specific CMV peptide epitopes to enrich CMV-specific T cells. The sequences come from CD8+ T cells from cultured PBMCs, collected from culture after CMV antigen stimulation. These receptors all come from a human donor in good health (CMV status not recorded). Some clones in this sample may be carry-over from other donors' samples.

Ten or more counts support this clonotype. The V gene is TRBV7-8, the J gene TRBJ2-5, with 11 positions matching TRBD2. Germline CDR1 and CDR2: SGHVS and FQNEAQ. The CDR3 runs 18 residues. Trimming at V came to 3 bases and at J to 0 bases, leaving 9 bases not matched to a gene. The CDR3 DNA follows: TGTGCCAGCAGCTTCAAACTAGCGGGGGATCCGTACCAAGAGACCCAGTACTTC. It is translated as CASSFKLAGDPYQETQYF.

The rearrangement uses TRBV7-6 and TRBJ2-2, with 8 bases identical to TRBD2. This CDR3 comprises 15 residues. The J segment lost 5 bases and the V segment lost 5 bases, leaving 7 bases of the junction unmatched. Germline assignment: CDR1 SGHVS and CDR2 FNYEAQ. The CDR3 sequence is CASSPRSGGTGELFF. As DNA, the CDR3 is TGTGCCAGCAGCCCAAGGAGCGGGGGAACCGGGGAGCTGTTTTTT. The full variable domain, with the rest looked up from reference TRBV7-6 and TRBJ2-2, is GAGVSQSPRYKVTKRGQDVALRCDPISGHVSLYWYRQALGQGPEFLTYFNYEAQQDKSGLPNDRFSAERPEGSISTLTIQRTEQRDSAMYRCASSPRSGGTGELFFGEGSRLTVL.